One sample yielded the 31 T cell receptor beta chains listed below, sequenced in a study of blood T cell repertoires in COVID-19. Only in-frame clones appear in the TCRdb table, and some are missing; sequencing was by immunoSEQ multiplex PCR. The sample includes roughly 41,000 clones, 88% of them seen just once. The sample was peripheral blood. All receptors derive from a human donor in a cohort sampled during active COVID-19.

The rearrangement uses TRBV11-3 and TRBJ2-1; TRBD1 is a possible D gene (6 bases). Trimming cost V 2 bases and J 0 bases, with 11 bases left between them. CDR1 SGHNT and CDR2 YENEEA come from the germline V gene. The CDR3 loop spans 16 amino acids. The CDR3 is CASSLLGAGSYNEQFF. The CDR3, as DNA: TGTGCCAGCAGCTTATTGGGGGCGGGCTCCTACAATGAGCAGTTCTTC.

The chain has TRBV30 and TRBJ1-2; 12 bases map to TRBD1. Germline CDR1 is GTSNPN and CDR2 is SVGIG (reference sequence). CDR3 length: 11 residues. V was pared by 5 bases and J by 8 bases, with 0 bases of the junction left unmatched. CDR3 protein: CAWGTGGGYTF. The CDR3 coding sequence is TGTGCCTGGGGGACAGGGGGCGGCTACACCTTC.

V gene TRBV20-1 combines with J gene TRBJ2-3; 7 bases align to TRBD1. The germline V gene encodes CDR1 DFQATT and CDR2 SNEGSKA (reference sequence). The CDR3 has 17 amino acids. Trimming removed 3 bases from V and 0 bases from J; junction bases left unmatched: 12. CDR3 loop: CSASPLPGTVSTDTQYF. As DNA, the CDR3 is TGCAGTGCTAGTCCCTTGCCCGGGACAGTAAGCACAGATACGCAGTATTTT.

The V gene is TRBV11-3, the J gene TRBJ2-1; 10 nucleotides agree with TRBD2. This CDR3 spans 15 amino acids. J lost 5 bases, V lost 5 bases, and 6 bases had no gene match. CDR1 and CDR2 from the germline V gene are SGHNT and YENEEA. CDR3 protein: CASSKGTSVNNEQFF. The CDR3 region has the DNA TGTGCCAGCAGCAAAGGGACTAGCGTTAACAATGAGCAGTTCTTC.

The chain couples TRBV28 to TRBJ2-1, with 7 positions matching TRBD1. The V gene end was trimmed by 6 bases and the J gene end by 5 bases; junction bases not matched to a gene: 10. The CDR3 covers 15 residues. Germline CDR1 reads MDHEN; CDR2 reads SYDVKM. The CDR3 DNA is TGTGCCAGCAGCACACCCGGGACAGCTAACAATGAGCAGTTCTTC. It is translated as CASSTPGTANNEQFF.

V and J are TRBV4-1 and TRBJ2-1, with 9 bases aligning to TRBD2. Germline CDR1 MGHRA, CDR2 YSYEKL. The CDR3 consists of 16 residues. With V trimmed by 3 bases and J by 4 bases, 7 bases remained unmatched. The CDR3 DNA reads as TGCGCCAGCAGCCATGCGGGGGGGGGATTTTACAATGAGCAGTTCTTC. Amino acids: CASSHAGGGFYNEQFF.

V is TRBV19 and J is TRBJ2-1; no reliable D call. The V and J ends lost 5 bases and 4 bases respectively, with 15 bases between them. Germline loops: CDR1 LNHDA, CDR2 SQIVND (reference sequence). The CDR3 loop spans 15 amino acids. Here the CDR3 reads CASSPSMSGYNEQFF. The CDR3 bases are TGTGCCAGTAGTCCCTCTATGTCGGGTTACAATGAGCAGTTCTTC.

V gene TRBV19 combines with J gene TRBJ2-2; 7 bases map to TRBD2. Trimming cost V 1 base and J 6 bases; bases outside gene matches: 8. CDR1 and CDR2 from the germline V gene are LNHDA and SQIVND (reference sequence). This CDR3 contains 16 residues. CDR3 loop: CASSIVPTSPSGELFF. CDR3 bases: TGTGCCAGTAGTATAGTGCCGACTAGCCCTTCCGGGGAGCTGTTTTTT.

This clone was counted once. This chain joins TRBV2 and TRBJ2-6, with 7 bases matching TRBD2. Per the germline V gene, CDR1 is SNHLY and CDR2 is FYNNEI. The CDR3 runs to 16 residues. The V segment lost 6 bases and the J segment 4 bases; nucleotides outside the gene matches: 9. The DNA for the CDR3 is TGTGCCAGCAGGCGGTTGGGAGGGGCCGGGGCCAACGTCCTGACTTTC. Its protein is CASRRLGGAGANVLTF.

This rearrangement joins TRBV11-3 to TRBJ2-4, with TRBD1 identical over 8 bases. Germline values: CDR1 SGHNT, CDR2 YENEEA. The CDR3 runs 15 residues. Germline trimming cut 3 bases from V and 6 bases from J; bases unmatched to any gene: 7. The CDR3 sequence: CASSFGGQVGNIQYF. DNA of the CDR3: TGTGCCAGCAGCTTTGGGGGACAGGTGGGAAACATTCAGTACTTC.

The chain employs TRBV29-1 and TRBJ2-7; weak D call: TRBD2 (6 bases). The V end lost 3 bases, the J end lost 5 bases, and 8 bases lay between the germline ends. The CDR3 runs 11 residues. Germline CDR1 is SQVTM and CDR2 is ANQGSEA. This chain's CDR3 is CSVDGGNEQYF. The CDR3 DNA is TGCAGCGTTGATGGAGGGAACGAGCAGTACTTC.

The chain recombines TRBV27 with TRBJ2-1, with a tentative D call TRBD2 (5 bases). The germline V and J ends were trimmed by 2 bases and 2 bases, with 16 bases remaining between them. This CDR3 is 17 amino acids long. Germline V gene lookup returns CDR1 MNHEY and CDR2 SMNVEV (reference sequence). The CDR3 DNA sequence: TGTGCCAGCAGTTTAGCACCACCACTAGGTCCCTACAATGAGCAGTTCTTC. Translating it yields CASSLAPPLGPYNEQFF.

This clone was seen only a few times. The chain carries TRBV2 and TRBJ2-7, with D possibly TRBD2 on 6 matching bases. The ends were cut back, 3 bases at V and 6 bases at J, with 15 bases in the middle. Per the germline V gene, CDR1 is SNHLY and CDR2 is FYNNEI. CDR3 length: 14 residues. The chain's CDR3 is CASSDLGGSVEQYF. Here the CDR3 DNA reads TGTGCCAGCAGTGATTTGGGGGGATCGGTCGAGCAGTACTTC.

This clone was seen a handful of times. The rearrangement joins TRBV5-1 to TRBJ1-4, with D perhaps TRBD1 (5 bases). V was clipped by 4 bases and J by 8 bases, with 15 bases between them. From germline, CDR1 is SGHRS and CDR2 YFSETQ. The CDR3 runs to 14 residues. The CDR3 DNA reads TGCGCCAGCAGCCCCTCTGGGCAGGGCGAAAAACTGTTTTTT. It encodes CASSPSGQGEKLFF.

This clone has only one observation. This rearrangement joins TRBV29-1 to TRBJ2-1, with D possibly being TRBD2 (5 bases). The CDR3 runs to 16 residues. With 6 bases removed from V and 5 bases from J, the gap between germline ends came to 23 bases. Germline V gives CDR1 SQVTM, CDR2 ANQGSEA. The CDR3 DNA sequence: TGCAGCGTAGCCCCACGAGGGTCCCTGACCCACAATGAGCAGTTCTTC. Translation: CSVAPRGSLTHNEQFF.

This clone was seen a single time. The V gene is TRBV7-2, the J gene TRBJ1-1, with 7 bases identical to TRBD1. The V segment lost 6 bases and the J segment 5 bases; nucleotides outside the gene matches: 6. CDR1 SGHTA and CDR2 FQGNSA come from the germline V gene. The CDR3 is 13 residues long. This chain's CDR3 is CASREGAGTEAFF. CDR3 coding DNA: TGTGCCAGCAGGGAGGGGGCGGGTACTGAAGCTTTCTTT.

The CDR3 DNA sequence: TGTGCCAGCAGCGTAGCCTGGGAGGGGGCTGAAGCTTTCTTT. Translation gives CASSVAWEGAEAFF. The rearrangement links TRBV9 to TRBJ1-1, with a possible D match to TRBD1 (6 bases). Germline lookup yields CDR1 SGDLS and CDR2 YYNGEE. CDR3 length: 14 residues. Trimming shortened V by 0 bases and J by 6 bases, and 12 bases separated the two germline ends.

The V gene is TRBV27, the J gene TRBJ2-7; possible D gene TRBD2, 6 bases. CDR3 length: 13 residues. Trimming stripped 6 bases from V and 0 bases from J, with 9 bases between. Germline CDR1 is MNHEY and CDR2 is SMNVEV (reference sequence). CDR3 DNA: TGTGCCAGCAGCTGGGGACTCTCCTACGAGCAGTACTTC. As protein: CASSWGLSYEQYF.

The chain links TRBV5-1 to TRBJ1-6; D is perhaps TRBD1 (6 bases). The length of the CDR3 is 16 residues. From germline, CDR1 is SGHRS and CDR2 YFSETQ. V gave up 1 base and J gave up 6 bases, with 14 bases separating them. DNA for the CDR3: TGCGCCAGCAGCTTGTGGGACACTAAGGGTAATTCACCCCTCCACTTT. Its translation: CASSLWDTKGNSPLHF. Full variable domain (outside the CDR3, taken from reference TRBV5-1 and TRBJ1-6): KAGVTQTPRYLIKTRGQQVTLSCSPISGHRSVSWYQQTPGQGLQFLFEYFSETQRNKGNFPGRFSGRQFSNSRSEMNVSTLELGDSALYLCASSLWDTKGNSPLHFGNGTRLTVT.

V usage is TRBV12-5 and J usage is TRBJ2-3; TRBD1 matches at 8 bases. CDR3 length: 17 amino acids. Germline CDR1 and CDR2: LGHNT and FRNRAP. Unmatched junction bases numbered 8, after V lost 0 bases and J lost 3 bases. The DNA for the CDR3 is TGTGCTAGTGGTTTGGTATTGACAGGGGATTTTACAGATACGCAGTATTTT. This sequence encodes CASGLVLTGDFTDTQYF.

This rearrangement joins TRBV10-3 to TRBJ1-2, with D unclear. CDR1 and CDR2 from the germline V gene are ENHRY and SYGVKD. Trimming left V 7 bases short and J 2 bases short, with 14 bases between. This CDR3 has 14 residues. CDR3 nucleotides: TGTGCCATCAATGAAGGTACAGCCAACTATGGCTACACCTTC. This gives the protein CAINEGTANYGYTF.

About this clone itself: The DNA is left out, because the CDR3 cannot be placed on it with certainty; the CDR3 is given as TCRdb lists it. The gene calls are TRBV21-1 and TRBJ2-2; TRBD1, the D gene given by the table, was not confirmed from the DNA. TRBV21-1 is reported as a pseudogene. A total of 18 residues make up the CDR3, ends included. Here the CDR3 reads CASSKVGTGTANTGELFF.

The gene calls are TRBV5-1 and TRBJ2-5, with 12 bases fitting TRBD2. CDR1 is SGHRS and CDR2 is YFSETQ in the germline V gene. The CDR3 contains 17 residues. The V segment lost 0 bases and the J segment 4 bases; nucleotides outside the gene matches: 7. This CDR3 reads CASSLALTSGSLETQYF. In DNA form, the CDR3 reads TGCGCCAGCAGCTTGGCCTTGACTAGCGGGAGTTTAGAGACCCAGTACTTC.

The chain uses TRBV7-9 and TRBJ1-6; 7 bases agree with TRBD1. V trimming: 4 bases; J trimming: 7 bases; junction bases outside the gene matches: 10. The germline CDR1 and CDR2 sequences are SEHNR and FQNEAQ (reference sequence). The CDR3 consists of 16 residues. In nucleotides, the CDR3 is TGTGCCAGCAGCTCCAAGGGGGCGATTATGAATTCACCCCTCCACTTT. This encodes CASSSKGAIMNSPLHF.

V is TRBV28 and J is TRBJ2-7, with 14 bases aligning to TRBD2. Germline V gene lookup returns CDR1 MDHEN and CDR2 SYDVKM. V shed 5 bases and J 3 bases; nucleotides not matched to a gene: 12. This CDR3 is 18 amino acids long. Here the CDR3 DNA reads TGTGCCAGCAGTATACCGCGGACTAGCGGGAGGCCAAGCTACGAGCAGTACTTC. Translating gives CASSIPRTSGRPSYEQYF.

V gene TRBV30 combines with J gene TRBJ2-6; 8 bases map to TRBD1. The CDR3 spans 16 residues. The J segment lost 1 base and the V segment lost 3 bases, leaving 5 bases of the junction unmatched. Germline CDR1 reads GTSNPN; CDR2 reads SVGIG (reference sequence). The CDR3: CAWRDRERSGANVLTF. The DNA for the CDR3 is TGTGCCTGGAGGGACAGGGAGCGATCTGGGGCCAACGTCCTGACTTTC.

In this sample, this clone turned up once. The V call is TRBV28, the J call TRBJ2-1, with 7 bases identical to TRBD1. V lost 7 bases to trimming and J lost 13 bases; unmatched junction nucleotides: 19. This CDR3 has 15 residues. Germline V gene sequence: CDR1 MDHEN, CDR2 SYDVKM. The CDR3 here is CASTSPAGTANGQFF. CDR3 DNA sequence: TGTGCCAGCACCTCACCCGCAGGGACAGCCAATGGCCAGTTCTTC. The full variable domain, its missing parts supplied by reference TRBV28 and TRBJ2-1, is DVKVTQSSRYLVKRTGEKVFLECVQDMDHENMFWYRQDPGLGLRLIYFSYDVKMKEKGDIPEGYSVSREKKERFSLILESASTNQTSMYLCASTSPAGTANGQFFGPGTRLTVL.

V gene TRBV4-1 combines with J gene TRBJ2-2; D possibly corresponds to TRBD2 (6 bases). This CDR3 has 15 residues. The ends were cut back, 0 bases at V and 6 bases at J, with 11 bases in the middle. Germline assignment: CDR1 MGHRA and CDR2 YSYEKL. The CDR3 coding sequence is TGCGCCAGCAGCCAAGACGCGGGGTATCCCGGGGAGCTGTTTTTT. It translates to CASSQDAGYPGELFF.

This chain connects TRBV19 to TRBJ2-7, with 8 bases lining up with TRBD1. The CDR3 is 14 residues long. V dropped 7 bases and J dropped 2; count of bases not matched to a gene: 7. Germline V lookup: CDR1 LNHDA, CDR2 SQIVND (reference sequence). The CDR3 loop is CASTRGQVPYEQYF. DNA of the CDR3: TGTGCCAGTACCAGGGGACAGGTGCCCTACGAGCAGTACTTC.

V is TRBV20-1 and J is TRBJ1-1; perhaps TRBD1 as D (6 bases). V was shortened by 5 bases and J by 4 bases, with 8 bases between the two germline ends. The CDR3 sequence is 11 residues long. Germline V gene sequence: CDR1 DFQATT, CDR2 SNEGSKA (reference sequence). The CDR3 region has the DNA TGCAGTGCTGGCAGGGGCACTGAAGCTTTCTTT. Encoded protein: CSAGRGTEAFF.

In DNA, the CDR3 is TGTGCCAGCAACGAGGACTCTGGAAACACCATATATTTT. This encodes CASNEDSGNTIYF. The chain combines TRBV2 with TRBJ1-3; D remains ambiguous. The CDR3 contains 13 residues. Trimming shortened V by 7 bases and J by 0 bases, and 7 bases separated the two germline ends. Germline CDR1 SNHLY, CDR2 FYNNEI.